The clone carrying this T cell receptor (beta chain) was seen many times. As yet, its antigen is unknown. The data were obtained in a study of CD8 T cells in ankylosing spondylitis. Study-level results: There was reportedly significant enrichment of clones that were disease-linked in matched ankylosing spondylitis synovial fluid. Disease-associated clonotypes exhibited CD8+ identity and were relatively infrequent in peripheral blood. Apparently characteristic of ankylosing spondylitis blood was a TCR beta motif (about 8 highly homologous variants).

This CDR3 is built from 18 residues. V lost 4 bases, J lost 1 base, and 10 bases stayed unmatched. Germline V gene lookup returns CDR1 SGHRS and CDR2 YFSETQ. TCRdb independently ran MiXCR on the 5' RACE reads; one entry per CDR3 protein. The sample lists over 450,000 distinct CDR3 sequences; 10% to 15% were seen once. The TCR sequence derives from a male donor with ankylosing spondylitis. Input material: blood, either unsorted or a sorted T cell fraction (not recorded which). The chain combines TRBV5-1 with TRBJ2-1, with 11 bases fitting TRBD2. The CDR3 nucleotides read TGCGCCAGCAGCCCGGGGCTAGCGGGAGGCAGGTCCTACAATGAGCAGTTCTTC. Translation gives CASSPGLAGGRSYNEQFF. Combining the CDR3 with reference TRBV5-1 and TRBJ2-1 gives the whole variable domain KAGVTQTPRYLIKTRGQQVTLSCSPISGHRSVSWYQQTPGQGLQFLFEYFSETQRNKGNFPGRFSGRQFSNSRSEMNVSTLELGDSALYLCASSPGLAGGRSYNEQFFGPGTRLTVL.